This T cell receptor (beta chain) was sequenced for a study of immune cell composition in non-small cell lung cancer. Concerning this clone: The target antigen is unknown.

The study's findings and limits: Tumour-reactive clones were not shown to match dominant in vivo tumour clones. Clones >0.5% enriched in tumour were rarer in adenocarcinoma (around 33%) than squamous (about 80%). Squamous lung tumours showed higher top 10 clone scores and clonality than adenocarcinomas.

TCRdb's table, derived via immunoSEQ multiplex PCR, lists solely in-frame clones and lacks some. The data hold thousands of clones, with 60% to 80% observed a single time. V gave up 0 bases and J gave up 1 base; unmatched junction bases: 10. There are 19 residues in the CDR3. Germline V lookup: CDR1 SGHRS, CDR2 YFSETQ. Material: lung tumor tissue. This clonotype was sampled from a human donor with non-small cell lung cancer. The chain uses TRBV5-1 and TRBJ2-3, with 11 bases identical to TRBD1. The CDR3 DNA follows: TGCGCCAGCAGCTTGGGTGGGGGACAGGGGGTCGCTGGCACAGATACGCAGTATTTT. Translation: CASSLGGGQGVAGTDTQYF.